This T cell receptor (beta chain) emerged from a study of regulatory T cells in long-lasting Graves disease. This clonotype was observed at least ten times. This CDR3 contains 14 residues. Germline V lookup: CDR1 SNHLY, CDR2 FYNNEI. The germline V and J ends were trimmed by 8 bases and 7 bases, with 18 bases remaining between them. Time point defined: newly diagnosed GD, antithyroid drugs for less than 3 months. Making the TCR library involved RNA that had been extracted from PBMCs. Library construction for TCR beta used iRepertoire HTBI primers and Arm-PCR of CDR3 regions. One entry per CDR3 protein results from TCRdb running MiXCR on the multiplex PCR reads. In the table there are some 560,000 distinct CDR3 sequences, 15% to 20% of which are singletons. The same data also contributed to another study, on T cells in Graves' hyperthyroidism and ophthalmopathy. That report notes: HTBI primers were the set used in a first-round RT-PCR of the TCR CDR3.

This receptor was identified in a woman aged 35 to 60 with Graves disease. Sequences were derived from peripheral blood mononuclear cells (PBMCs), sampled at new diagnosis, from a patient treated with antithyroid drugs. The V and J genes are TRBV2 and TRBJ2-1, with TRBD2 as a possible D gene (6 bases). CDR3 sequence: CASSALIAGNEQFF. The CDR3 bases are TGTGCCAGCTCTGCCCTCATCGCGGGAAATGAGCAGTTCTTC.